These 31 T cell receptor delta chains were sequenced from one sample in a study of fetal and pediatric gammadelta thymocytes. TCRdb reapplied CATT to the reads. The sample records over 2,000 delta-chain clones, under 25% being singletons. Sequencing was done on a sample of non-Vgamma9Vdelta2 gamma-delta T cells from the thymus. Sample subset: CD3+gammadeltaTCR+ thymocytes not co-expressing Vgamma9 and Vdelta2. Every receptor here comes from a child who underwent cardiac surgery and was recorded as healthy.

This clone rates as medium-sized (0.01 to 0.1%). This chain joins TRDV1 and TRDJ1; 11 bases agree with TRDD3. The CDR3 runs 27 residues. With V trimmed by 3 bases and J by 0 bases, 36 bases remained unmatched. Looked up from germline, CDR1 is TSWWSYY and CDR2 is QGS. CDR3: CALGDRIFVPHEATGGYLPKYTDKLIF. The CDR3 DNA follows: TGTGCTCTTGGGGATAGAATCTTTGTTCCTCACGAGGCAACTGGGGGATATCTCCCAAAGTACACCGATAAACTCATCTTT.

Concerning this clone itself: One base away lies a much larger clone, so this may be a sequencing read error. The V and J genes are TRAV29/DV5 and TRDJ1; 13 bases are a match to TRDD3. This CDR3 spans 22 amino acids. J gave up 4 bases and V 2 bases, and 26 bases lay outside the gene matches. Germline values: CDR1 NSMFDY, CDR2 ISSIKDK. The CDR3: CAARPSSYLPVLGDTRSDKLIF. The CDR3 DNA is TGTGCAGCAAGGCCCTCTTCCTACCTACCTGTACTGGGGGATACGCGAAGCGATAAACTCATCTTT.

As regards this clone: This may be a read error, as it is one base from a much larger clone. This specimen includes other DNA sequences encoding the same CDR3. This chain joins TRDV1 and TRDJ1; TRDD3 is a possible D gene (5 bases). Germline-derived CDR1 and CDR2 are TSWWSYY and QGS. The CDR3 has 16 amino acids. V was shortened by 0 bases and J by 1 base, with 12 bases between the two germline ends. CDR3 amino acids: CALGELAYTFTDKLIF. The CDR3 nucleotides read TGTGCTCTTGGGGAACTAGCCTATACGTTCACCGATAAACTCATCTTT.

As regards this clone: This could be a read error, since a much larger clone is one nucleotide away. The rearrangement links TRDV2 to TRDJ3, with 12 positions matching TRDD3. V was clipped by 1 base and J by 5 bases; unmatched bases: 11. Germline CDR1 GEAIGNYY, CDR2 EKD. The CDR3 covers 20 residues. Written as DNA, the CDR3 is TGTGCCTGTGACACGGTTTTACTGGGGGATACCATCCGGGACACCCGACAGATGTTTTTC. Protein: CACDTVLLGDTIRDTRQMFF.

The chain couples TRDV1 to TRDJ1; 8 bases align to TRDD3. This CDR3 has 22 residues. With V trimmed by 1 base and J by 0 bases, 22 bases remained unmatched. Germline-derived CDR1 and CDR2 are TSWWSYY and QGS. CDR3 loop: CALGERPTGILGAPLYTDKLIF. CDR3 sequence (DNA): TGTGCTCTTGGGGAACGTCCTACTGGAATACTGGGGGCTCCCTTGTACACCGATAAACTCATCTTT.

This clone was seen a handful of times. The chain uses TRDV1 and TRDJ1; 13 bases line up with TRDD3. V shed 0 bases and J 3 bases; nucleotides not matched to a gene: 13. CDR3 size: 20 residues. Germline V gene data show CDR1 as TSWWSYY and CDR2 as QGS. The CDR3 region is CALGELRAEYWGIRADKLIF. In DNA, the CDR3 is TGTGCTCTTGGGGAACTAAGGGCCGAATACTGGGGGATACGGGCCGATAAACTCATCTTT.

By frequency in the sample, this clone is medium-sized. The chain has TRDV2 and TRDJ1; 13 bases line up with TRDD3. CDR1 is GEAIGNYY, CDR2 EKD, per germline. The CDR3 runs to 19 residues. V dropped 0 bases and J dropped 4; count of bases not matched to a gene: 13. The CDR3 DNA follows: TGTGCCTGTGACACCGTTTACTGGGGGATACGAGGGCCGGGCGATAAACTCATCTTT. Its translation: CACDTVYWGIRGPGDKLIF.

This clone rates as medium-sized (0.01 to 0.1%). The chain uses TRDV1 and TRDJ1; 12 nucleotides line up with TRDD3. Germline trimming cut 3 bases from V and 2 bases from J; bases unmatched to any gene: 7. CDR3 length: 17 amino acids. Germline V CDR1 and CDR2: TSWWSYY, QGS. CDR3 sequence reads: CALGEGPGGYGTDKLIF. The CDR3 nucleotides read TGTGCTCTTGGGGAGGGTCCTGGGGGATACGGGACCGATAAACTCATCTTT.

This clone was seen more than once but under ten times. The chain employs TRDV1 and TRDJ1; 9 nucleotides agree with TRDD3. CDR3 length equals 19 residues. Germline CDR1 TSWWSYY, CDR2 QGS. The V gene end was trimmed by 2 bases and the J gene end by 7 bases; junction bases not matched to a gene: 20. The CDR3 coding sequence is TGTGCTCTTGGGGAATTTTTAATGGGGGATAGGGGGGACTTGCCTAAACTCATCTTT. As protein: CALGEFLMGDRGDLPKLIF.

By sample fraction, this clone is large. The V and J genes are TRDV3 and TRDJ1; 9 positions agree with TRDD3. The CDR3 has 18 amino acids. Germline CDR1 and CDR2: TVYSNPD and GDNSRS (reference sequence). Trimming took 2 bases from V and 3 from J; bases not matched to a gene: 19. CDR3 loop: CAFRPVGVGDNSADKLIF. The CDR3 region has the DNA TGTGCCTTTCGACCTGTCGGGGTGGGGGATAACAGCGCCGATAAACTCATCTTT.

With regard to this clone: A far larger clone is just one base off, so this is likely a read error. This chain connects TRDV2 to TRDJ1; D uncertain. This CDR3 comprises 15 residues. Germline CDR1 reads GEAIGNYY; CDR2 reads EKD. For the CDR3, the DNA is TGTGCCCGTGACACCGGCTCCTCCCACACCGATAAACTCATCTTT. Residues: CARDTGSSHTDKLIF.

This clone is labeled medium-sized. The gene calls are TRDV1 and TRDJ1; 7 bases fit TRDD3. The V gene end was trimmed by 1 base and the J gene end by 0 bases; junction bases not matched to a gene: 14. The CDR3 length is 19 residues. Germline loops: CDR1 TSWWSYY, CDR2 QGS. The CDR3 is CALGERPQAGGLYTDKLIF. The CDR3 nucleotides are TGTGCTCTTGGGGAACGTCCACAAGCTGGGGGTTTGTACACCGATAAACTCATCTTT.

Comments on this clone: A single base separates this from a much larger clone, so it may be a read error. The rearrangement uses TRDV3 and TRDJ1, with 12 bases that match TRDD3. Germline V gene data show CDR1 as TVYSNPD and CDR2 as GDNSRS (reference sequence). CDR3 size: 18 residues. After removal of 1 base from V and 2 bases from J, the junction contained 14 bases not matched to a gene. CDR3 in amino acids: CAFTNPPLGDTTTDKLIF. The CDR3 bases are TGTGCCTTTACCAATCCCCCACTGGGGGATACTACGACCGATAAACTCATCTTT.

For this clone: A single base separates this from a much larger clone, so it may be a read error. This rearrangement joins TRDV1 to TRDJ1, with D possibly being TRDD3 (5 bases). This CDR3 contains 16 residues. CDR1 is TSWWSYY and CDR2 is QGS in the germline V gene. V was shortened by 0 bases and J by 8 bases, with 19 bases between the two germline ends. The CDR3 protein is CALGELVFRYWWKLIF. DNA of the CDR3: TGTGCTCTTGGGGAACTAGTATTTCGGTACTGGTGGAAACTCATCTTT.

This clone is termed large (0.1 to 1%). The chain uses TRDV1 and TRDJ1; no clear D. V lost 5 bases and J lost 1, with 26 bases in between. The germline gives CDR1 TSWWSYY, CDR2 QGS. The length of the CDR3 is 19 residues. CDR3 coding DNA: TGTGCTCTTGGGACACACCCTCCCTCGTGGAGGGACCTCACCGATAAACTCATCTTT. The encoded protein is CALGTHPPSWRDLTDKLIF.

The chain recombines TRDV1 with TRDJ2, with D possibly being TRDD2 or TRDD3 (5 bases each). Germline V gives CDR1 TSWWSYY, CDR2 QGS. The CDR3 loop spans 21 amino acids. V lost 1 base to trimming and J lost 0 bases, with 24 bases between them. The CDR3 coding sequence is TGTGCTCTTGGGGAACGACTCTTCCCCTTACTGGACATTGCTTTGACAGCACAACTCTTCTTT. Translated: CALGERLFPLLDIALTAQLFF.

The chain recombines TRDV1 with TRDJ1, with TRDD3 identical over 8 bases. Losses at the gene ends were 0 bases for V and 4 bases for J; bases not matched to a gene: 19. The CDR3 totals 20 residues. Looked up from germline, CDR1 is TSWWSYY and CDR2 is QGS. In DNA, the CDR3 is TGTGCTCTTGGGGAACTGGTCCCTGTAGGTCTGGGGGAAGATTTCGATAAACTCATCTTT. Translating it yields CALGELVPVGLGEDFDKLIF.

This clone is termed medium-sized (0.01 to 0.1%). The chain carries TRDV1 and TRDJ1, with TRDD3 matching over 8 bases. Germline CDR1 reads TSWWSYY; CDR2 reads QGS. This CDR3 has 26 amino acids. Germline trimming cut 1 base from V and 0 bases from J; bases unmatched to any gene: 34. The CDR3 region is CALGEPSKSTSRPTGGRPLYTDKLIF. CDR3 coding DNA: TGTGCTCTTGGGGAACCTTCAAAAAGCACCTCCCGCCCCACTGGGGGGAGGCCCCTGTACACCGATAAACTCATCTTT.

Note on this clone: A read error may explain this, as a much larger clone is one base away. V is TRDV1 and J is TRDJ1, with 12 bases matching TRDD3. Germline V gene data show CDR1 as TSWWSYY and CDR2 as QGS. The junction had 16 bases not matched to a gene; V was cut back by 2 bases and J by 3 bases. CDR3 length: 20 amino acids. DNA for the CDR3: TGTGCTCTTGGGGAAGTCGTGTACTGGGGGATACTTTTGAAGGCCGATAAACTCATCTTT. It codes for CALGEVVYWGILLKADKLIF.

Comment on this clone: This sequence may be a read error, since a much larger clone differs from it by one base. Other nucleotide sequences in the sample specify the same CDR3. The chain carries TRDV1 and TRDJ1, with D possibly being TRDD3 (6 bases). Germline CDR1 TSWWSYY, CDR2 QGS. This CDR3 is built from 17 residues. V was cut by 4 bases and J by 0 bases, with 18 bases left in between. Written as DNA, the CDR3 is TGTGCTCTTGGGGCGCTAAGTGGGGATGTGTACACCGATAAACTCATCTTT. This sequence encodes CALGALSGDVYTDKLIF.

Only one count was recorded for this clone. Possible read error: a much larger clone is one base away. Other DNA sequences in this specimen translate into the identical CDR3. The chain uses TRAV38-2/DV8 and TRDJ1; TRDD3 matches at 12 bases. After removal of 7 bases from V and 1 base from J, the junction contained 26 bases not matched to a gene. This CDR3 has 22 amino acids. Looked up from germline, CDR1 is TSESDYY and CDR2 is QEAYKQQN. The CDR3 region has the DNA TGTGCTTATGTAGTGAGGCTTCCTACTACTAATACTGGGGGATACCTCACCGATAAACTCATCTTT. Amino acids: CAYVVRLPTTNTGGYLTDKLIF.

In its sample, this clone ranks as medium-sized. Different DNA sequences within this sample yield the same CDR3. The chain has TRDV1 and TRDJ1; 13 bases map to TRDD3. Germline CDR1 TSWWSYY, CDR2 QGS. CDR3 length equals 22 residues. The J segment lost 4 bases and the V segment lost 5 bases, leaving 25 bases of the junction unmatched. The CDR3 sequence is CALGIISFLPPLLGDTYDKLIF. The DNA for the CDR3 is TGTGCTCTTGGGATCATCTCCTTCCTGCCTCCCTTACTGGGGGATACGTACGATAAACTCATCTTT.

By frequency in the sample, this clone is large. Other DNA sequences from this sample encode an identical CDR3 as well. This chain uses TRDV3 with TRDJ3; 10 bases map to TRDD3. The germline CDR1 and CDR2 sequences are TVYSNPD and GDNSRS (reference sequence). The CDR3 is 20 residues long. Germline trimming cut 2 bases from V and 0 bases from J; bases unmatched to any gene: 13. The DNA of the CDR3 is TGTGCCTTTGACGGCTGGGGGATATCGAATCCCTCCTGGGACACCCGACAGATGTTTTTC. Translation: CAFDGWGISNPSWDTRQMFF.

The chain carries TRDV1 and TRDJ1; 8 bases are a match to TRDD3. Germline loops: CDR1 TSWWSYY, CDR2 QGS. The CDR3 has 24 residues. The junction had 34 bases not matched to a gene; V was cut back by 0 bases and J by 7 bases. In DNA, the CDR3 is TGTGCTCTTGGGGAACTAAAGGGTCCCTTCCCCACAGGTACGTGGGGGATGGGTCGGGGTAAACTCATCTTT. Amino acid sequence: CALGELKGPFPTGTWGMGRGKLIF.

Sample share makes this clone medium-sized. The V and J genes are TRDV1 and TRDJ3; perhaps TRDD3 as D (6 bases). Germline CDR1 reads TSWWSYY; CDR2 reads QGS. There are 28 residues in the CDR3. V was pared by 0 bases and J by 0 bases, with 39 bases between. CDR3 DNA sequence: TGTGCTCTTGGGGAACTCCTTCTTCCGGCCCCCATGGTTACTGGGACATGGCCAAGCTCCTGGGACACCCGACAGATGTTTTTC. Translation gives CALGELLLPAPMVTGTWPSSWDTRQMFF.

This clone is termed medium-sized (0.01 to 0.1%). The chain combines TRDV1 with TRDJ1, with 8 bases that match TRDD3. V lost 2 bases to trimming and J lost 0 bases; unmatched junction nucleotides: 14. Per the germline V gene, CDR1 is TSWWSYY and CDR2 is QGS. The CDR3 consists of 19 residues. The CDR3 DNA follows: TGTGCTCTTGGGGAATTCAGGGGGGGGATAGGGCCCTACACCGATAAACTCATCTTT. Amino acids: CALGEFRGGIGPYTDKLIF.

By share, this clone counts as medium-sized. This sample also contains other DNA sequences that code for the same CDR3. The chain couples TRDV1 to TRDJ1; 9 bases fit TRDD2. This CDR3 has 21 amino acids. Germline V gene lookup returns CDR1 TSWWSYY and CDR2 QGS. J lost 8 bases, V lost 2 bases, and 27 bases had no gene match. This CDR3 reads CALGEALLPTIGLMCRRKLIF. CDR3 DNA: TGTGCTCTTGGGGAAGCCCTCCTTCCTACAATAGGGCTAATGTGTCGGAGAAAACTCATCTTT.

By share of the sample, this clone is medium-sized. The rearrangement links TRDV3 to TRDJ1, with D perhaps matching TRDD2 (5 bases). The CDR3 sequence is 20 residues long. Per the germline V gene, CDR1 is TVYSNPD and CDR2 is GDNSRS (reference sequence). Trimming removed 4 bases at V and 0 bases at J, with 33 bases between. The DNA of the CDR3 is TGTGCCTGCGGACCGGCGGTGCCTCCTATATCCGAGAGGGACACCGATAAACTCATCTTT. Translating it yields CACGPAVPPISERDTDKLIF.

By share, this clone counts as medium-sized (0.01 to 0.1%). The rearrangement links TRDV1 to TRDJ1; 8 nucleotides match TRDD3. Germline values: CDR1 TSWWSYY, CDR2 QGS. This CDR3 region has 22 residues. V was pared by 2 bases and J by 3 bases, with 26 bases of the junction left unmatched. Here the CDR3 reads CALGEKFRGHTGGYEGADKLIF. The CDR3 nucleotides are TGTGCTCTTGGGGAAAAATTTCGGGGACATACTGGGGGGTATGAGGGGGCCGATAAACTCATCTTT.

This chain joins TRDV1 and TRDJ1, with 12 bases fitting TRDD3. Per the germline V gene, CDR1 is TSWWSYY and CDR2 is QGS. The CDR3 covers 20 residues. V was pared by 2 bases and J by 3 bases, with 16 bases of the junction left unmatched. As DNA, the CDR3 is TGTGCTCTTGGGGAAGGTTTGTTTAGCTTACTGGGGGATACTCCCGATAAACTCATCTTT. This sequence encodes CALGEGLFSLLGDTPDKLIF.

To note about this clone: A much larger clone is a single base away; this may be a read error. Other DNA variants within this sample encode the same CDR3. V gene TRDV1 combines with J gene TRDJ1, with TRDD3 identical over 10 bases. Germline assignment: CDR1 TSWWSYY and CDR2 QGS. V lost 7 bases to trimming and J lost 0 bases; unmatched junction nucleotides: 11. The CDR3 runs to 17 residues. CDR3 coding DNA: TGTGCTCTTGTAAGTTGCATGGGGGATACCTACACCGATAAACTCATCTTT. Translating it yields CALVSCMGDTYTDKLIF.